The 29 T cell receptor beta chains presented below share a single source sample, sequenced in a study of blood T cell repertoires in COVID-19. The data were produced by immunoSEQ multiplex PCR, yet TCRdb's version contains in-frame clones alone and is incomplete. This repertoire shows 280,000 or so clones, under 90% found once; its top ten account for 2.9%. What was sequenced was PBMCs or T cells enriched from blood (not recorded which). The receptors here all came from a woman between 45 and 65 years old who had been exposed to COVID-19.

The CDR3 DNA reads TGCGCCAGCAGCTACGCGGGGGGACGGGCAGATACGCAGTATTTT. Amino acids: CASSYAGGRADTQYF. V and J are TRBV5-1 and TRBJ2-3, with 8 positions matching TRBD2. The CDR3 is 15 residues long. The V gene end was trimmed by 3 bases and the J gene end by 4 bases; junction bases not matched to a gene: 7. Looked up from germline, CDR1 is SGHRS and CDR2 is YFSETQ.

The rearrangement joins TRBV13 to TRBJ2-7; TRBD1 aligns across 11 bases. The CDR3 sequence is 17 residues long. V gave up 2 bases and J gave up 5 bases; unmatched junction bases: 11. Germline CDR1 and CDR2: PRHDT and FYEKMQ (reference sequence). The CDR3 nucleotides are TGTGCCAGCAGCTTAAATGACGGGGACAGGGGGTCCCACGAGCAGTACTTC. Its translation is CASSLNDGDRGSHEQYF.

The chain carries TRBV3-1 (or the pseudogene TRBV3-2) and TRBJ1-1; D might be TRBD1 (5 bases). Between the trimmed V and J ends, which lost 2 bases and 5 bases, there was a span of 9 bases. This CDR3 is 13 amino acids long. Germline V gene lookup returns CDR1 LGHDT and CDR2 YNNKEL (reference sequence). The CDR3 protein is CASSQWGRTEAFF. DNA of the CDR3: TGTGCCAGCAGCCAATGGGGGAGGACTGAAGCTTTCTTT.

The rearrangement links TRBV19 to TRBJ1-1, with D perhaps TRBD1 (5 bases). This CDR3 spans 16 amino acids. Trimming pared 3 bases from V and 1 base from J, leaving 15 bases between. CDR1 LNHDA and CDR2 SQIVND come from the germline V gene (reference sequence). Written as DNA, the CDR3 is TGTGCCAGTAGTATCCCAATGGGGCACCAGAACACTGAAGCTTTCTTT. This codes for CASSIPMGHQNTEAFF.

This clone has only one observation. The chain employs TRBV6-5 and TRBJ1-2; 10 bases are shared with TRBD1. Trimming cost V 7 bases and J 6 bases; bases outside gene matches: 5. Germline loops: CDR1 MNHEY, CDR2 SVGAGI. The CDR3 contains 13 residues. The CDR3 region is CASKDRGRDGYTF. CDR3 bases: TGTGCCAGCAAAGACAGGGGGCGGGATGGCTACACCTTC.

The chain is built from TRBV5-6 and TRBJ2-1; 7 positions match TRBD1. CDR1 is SGHDT and CDR2 is YYEEEE in the germline V gene. V shed 5 bases, J shed 3 bases, and the junction held 8 bases outside the gene matches. The length of the CDR3 is 15 residues. The chain's CDR3 is CASRIEQGVYNEQFF. The DNA for the CDR3 is TGTGCCAGCAGAATTGAGCAGGGGGTCTACAATGAGCAGTTCTTC. The full variable domain, in which reference TRBV5-6 and TRBJ2-1 provide the parts outside the CDR3, is DAGVTQSPTHLIKTRGQQVTLRCSPKSGHDTVSWYQQALGQGPQFIFQYYEEEERQRGNFPDRFSGHQFPNYSSELNVNALLLGDSALYLCASRIEQGVYNEQFFGPGTRLTVL.

The chain uses TRBV14 and TRBJ1-3, with 8 bases fitting TRBD1. Unmatched junction bases numbered 5, after V lost 6 bases and J lost 4 bases. The CDR3 is made up of 14 amino acids. Germline CDR1 SGHDN, CDR2 FVKESK. The CDR3 reads CASRKTGAGNTIYF. CDR3 DNA sequence: TGTGCCAGCAGGAAGACAGGGGCGGGAAACACCATATATTTT.

The chain carries TRBV2 and TRBJ1-2; 7 nucleotides agree with TRBD1. The V gene end was trimmed by 2 bases and the J gene end by 3 bases; junction bases not matched to a gene: 6. This CDR3 has 15 residues. The germline V gene encodes CDR1 SNHLY and CDR2 FYNNEI. Here the CDR3 reads CASSEREGADYGYTF. The CDR3 DNA reads TGTGCCAGCAGTGAAAGAGAGGGGGCAGACTATGGCTACACCTTC.

The rearrangement joins TRBV5-4 to TRBJ1-4; the match to TRBD1 covers 8 bases. The trim removed 4 bases at V and 5 bases at J, leaving 10 bases unmatched. This CDR3 is built from 16 residues. In germline, CDR1 is SGHNT, CDR2 YYREEE (reference sequence). This CDR3 is CASSHLGQGKNEKLFF. The CDR3 coding sequence is TGTGCCAGCAGCCATCTCGGACAGGGCAAAAATGAAAAACTGTTTTTT. Variable domain in full (rest from reference TRBV5-4 and TRBJ1-4): ETGVTQSPTHLIKTRGQQVTLRCSSQSGHNTVSWYQQALGQGPQFIFQYYREEENGRGNFPPRFSGLQFPNYSSELNVNALELDDSALYLCASSHLGQGKNEKLFFGSGTQLSVL.

This clone was found once. This chain uses TRBV6-5 with TRBJ1-1; 8 bases are shared with TRBD1. Germline trimming cut 6 bases from V and 8 bases from J; bases unmatched to any gene: 14. The CDR3 is 15 amino acids. CDR1 is MNHEY, CDR2 SVGAGI, per germline. CDR3 coding DNA: TGTGCCAGCAGCGTCCAGGGGGCTAGTACTCGGGAAGCTTTCTTT. This sequence encodes CASSVQGASTREAFF.

This chain's CDR3 is CAISGTGDSNTGELFF. CDR3 in DNA: TGTGCCATCAGTGGGACAGGGGATAGTAACACCGGGGAGCTGTTTTTT. The chain combines TRBV10-3 with TRBJ2-2; 9 nucleotides agree with TRBD1. The junction had 5 bases not matched to a gene; V was cut back by 4 bases and J by 2 bases. The germline CDR1 and CDR2 sequences are ENHRY and SYGVKD. The CDR3 totals 16 residues.

CDR3 sequence (DNA): TGTGCCAGCAGTGAAACAGGGGGTCTAAGGGTTTTCTACGAGCAGTACTTC. Its protein is CASSETGGLRVFYEQYF. V is TRBV6-1 and J is TRBJ2-7; 8 bases align to TRBD1. Trimming took 2 bases from V and 3 from J; bases not matched to a gene: 12. The CDR3 runs to 17 residues. Per germline, CDR1 MNHNS and CDR2 SASEGT.

This CDR3 reads CASSRGLAGALTDTQYF. The CDR3 DNA reads TGCGCCAGCAGCCGGGGACTAGCGGGGGCCCTCACAGATACGCAGTATTTT. The J gene is TRBJ2-3, the V gene TRBV5-1; TRBD2 agrees at 14 bases. Germline loops: CDR1 SGHRS, CDR2 YFSETQ. The CDR3 consists of 17 residues. The J segment lost 2 bases and the V segment lost 4 bases, leaving 6 bases of the junction unmatched.

The chain has TRBV11-2 and TRBJ1-2; 7 bases are a match to TRBD1. Per germline, CDR1 SGHAT and CDR2 FQNNGV. The CDR3 sequence is 11 residues long. The V segment lost 3 bases and the J segment 12 bases; nucleotides outside the gene matches: 4. For the CDR3, the DNA is TGTGCCAGCAGCTTGGACAGGTTCCACACCTTC. It encodes CASSLDRFHTF.

The gene calls are TRBV7-2 and TRBJ1-2, with 8 bases lining up with TRBD1. The V segment lost 5 bases and the J segment 3 bases; nucleotides outside the gene matches: 8. CDR3 length: 15 residues. Germline CDR1 and CDR2: SGHTA and FQGNSA. This CDR3 is CASSQRTGTDYGYTF. CDR3 in DNA: TGTGCCAGCAGCCAACGGACAGGGACCGACTATGGCTACACCTTC.

The gene calls are TRBV6-5 and TRBJ2-2, with 8 positions matching TRBD1. CDR1 and CDR2 (germline): MNHEY, SVGAGI. V lost 6 bases, J lost 4 bases, and 4 bases stayed unmatched. The CDR3 covers 14 residues. Here the CDR3 DNA reads TGTGCCAGCAGAATGGACAGGGTCACCGGGGAGCTGTTTTTT. Translating gives CASRMDRVTGELFF.

J is TRBJ1-1 and V is TRBV4-1; D unresolved. CDR3 length equals 13 residues. Trimming shortened V by 5 bases and J by 3 bases, and 10 bases separated the two germline ends. The germline gives CDR1 MGHRA, CDR2 YSYEKL. The DNA of the CDR3 is TGCGCCAGCAGCTCTTACGCGGACACTGAAGCTTTCTTT. It is translated as CASSSYADTEAFF.

The chain has TRBV3-1 (or the pseudogene TRBV3-2) and TRBJ1-6; TRBD1 matches 8 bases. The ends lost 0 bases at V and 9 bases at J; junction bases unmatched: 4. Germline loops: CDR1 LGHDT, CDR2 YNNKEL (reference sequence). The CDR3 extends over 15 amino acids. CDR3 DNA sequence: TGTGCCAGCAGCCAAGATGTGACAGGGGTTTCACCCCTCCACTTT. This codes for CASSQDVTGVSPLHF.

The rearrangement links TRBV5-6 to TRBJ2-1; D possibly corresponds to TRBD2 (6 bases). Germline-derived CDR1 and CDR2 are SGHDT and YYEEEE. Deletions cut 1 base from V and 4 bases from J, with 9 bases between. This CDR3 spans 14 amino acids. The CDR3 loop reads CASSLTGGYNEQFF. CDR3 nucleotides: TGTGCCAGCAGCTTGACCGGGGGATACAATGAGCAGTTCTTC.

V usage is TRBV3-1 (or the pseudogene TRBV3-2) and J usage is TRBJ2-5; 9 bases are a match to TRBD2. Germline CDR1 is LGHDT and CDR2 is YNNKEL (reference sequence). CDR3 length equals 20 residues. The ends lost 0 bases at V and 2 bases at J; junction bases unmatched: 16. The CDR3 spells CASSQDGPGRGRGGQETQYF. The CDR3 nucleotides are TGTGCCAGCAGCCAAGATGGCCCGGGAAGAGGGCGGGGGGGTCAAGAGACCCAGTACTTC.

The V and J genes are TRBV6-2 or TRBV6-3 and TRBJ2-7, with 11 bases lining up with TRBD2. The CDR3 is made up of 14 amino acids. Germline CDR1 reads MNHEY; CDR2 reads SVGEGT. J lost 4 bases, V lost 5 bases, and 4 bases had no gene match. CDR3: CASSRGTSGYEQYF. In nucleotides, the CDR3 is TGTGCCAGCAGTCGAGGGACTAGCGGTTACGAGCAGTACTTC.

J is TRBJ2-5 and V is TRBV2; 9 positions agree with TRBD1. Trimming cost V 5 bases and J 4 bases; bases outside gene matches: 5. Germline V gene data show CDR1 as SNHLY and CDR2 as FYNNEI. CDR3 length equals 14 residues. The CDR3: CASSNRQGGETQYF. CDR3 bases: TGTGCCAGCAGTAATCGACAGGGGGGAGAGACCCAGTACTTC.

The chain joins TRBV5-6 to TRBJ2-2, with a tentative D call TRBD2 (6 bases). V lost 0 bases and J lost 7, with 16 bases in between. Germline-derived CDR1 and CDR2 are SGHDT and YYEEEE. The CDR3 is made up of 16 amino acids. The CDR3 sequence is CASSLGESGLNGELFF. In nucleotides, the CDR3 is TGTGCCAGCAGCTTGGGCGAGAGCGGGCTAAACGGGGAGCTGTTTTTT.

The genes are TRBV4-1 and TRBJ1-4; D is unresolved. CDR1 is MGHRA, CDR2 YSYEKL, per germline. The V end was cut by 0 bases, the J end by 0 bases, with 11 bases between. The CDR3 has 17 amino acids. DNA for the CDR3: TGCGCCAGCAGCCAAGAGAGTGGAGCACCAACTAATGAAAAACTGTTTTTT. As protein: CASSQESGAPTNEKLFF.

The chain employs TRBV9 and TRBJ1-2; no clear D. V was clipped by 0 bases and J by 9 bases, with 18 bases between them. Per germline, CDR1 SGDLS and CDR2 YYNGEE. CDR3 length equals 15 residues. The CDR3 DNA follows: TGTGCCAGCAGCGTAGGTGGAGGCGGCGGGCTGAGCTACACCTTC. Translated: CASSVGGGGGLSYTF.

V and J are TRBV10-3 and TRBJ2-7; TRBD1 is a possible D gene (6 bases). The CDR3 loop spans 13 amino acids. Trimming pared 6 bases from V and 0 bases from J, leaving 9 bases between. The germline V gene encodes CDR1 ENHRY and CDR2 SYGVKD. The CDR3 protein is CAIRDSLSYEQYF. DNA for the CDR3: TGTGCCATCAGGGACAGCCTCTCCTACGAGCAGTACTTC.

This chain connects TRBV5-1 to TRBJ2-2; D is perhaps TRBD2 (5 bases). The length of the CDR3 is 18 residues. V dropped 3 bases and J dropped 3 bases, with 21 bases sitting between them. CDR1 is SGHRS, CDR2 YFSETQ, per germline. The DNA for the CDR3 is TGCGCCAGCAGCTGGGCGAGGACTGCTCCGTTTGACACCGGGGAGCTGTTTTTT. Its translation is CASSWARTAPFDTGELFF.

The CDR3 here is CASSQVQVDTIYF. The CDR3 DNA is TGCGCCAGCAGCCAAGTACAGGTGGACACCATATATTTT. V usage is TRBV4-1 and J usage is TRBJ1-3; TRBD1 is a possible D gene (5 bases). Between the trimmed V and J ends, which lost 1 base and 8 bases, there was a span of 9 bases. Germline V gives CDR1 MGHRA, CDR2 YSYEKL. The CDR3 runs 13 residues.

A word on this clone: Just one base apart from a much larger clone, this may be a read error. The same CDR3 arises from other DNA sequences in this sample as well. The chain joins TRBV11-3 to TRBJ1-1, with D possibly TRBD1 on 5 matching bases. This CDR3 contains 13 residues. CDR1 and CDR2 (germline): SGHNT, YENEEA. V was clipped by 2 bases and J by 2 bases, with 6 bases between them. CDR3 amino acids: CASSLQGNTEAFF. In nucleotides, the CDR3 is TGTGCCAGCAGCTTACAGGGAAACACTGAAGCTTTCTTT.